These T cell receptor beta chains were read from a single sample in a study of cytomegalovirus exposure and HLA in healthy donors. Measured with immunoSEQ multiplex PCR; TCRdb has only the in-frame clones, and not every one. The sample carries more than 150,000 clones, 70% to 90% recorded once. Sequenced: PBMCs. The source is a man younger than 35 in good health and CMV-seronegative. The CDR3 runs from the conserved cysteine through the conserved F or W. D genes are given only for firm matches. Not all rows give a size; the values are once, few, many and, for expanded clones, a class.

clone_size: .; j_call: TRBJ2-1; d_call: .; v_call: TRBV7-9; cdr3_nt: TGTGCCAGCAGCTTATTAGGGGCTGATGAGCAGTTCTTC; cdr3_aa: CASSLLGADEQFF
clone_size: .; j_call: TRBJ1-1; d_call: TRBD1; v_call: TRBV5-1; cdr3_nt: TGCGCCAGCAGCCGAGGACAGGAGGGCACTGAAGCTTTCTTT; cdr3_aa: CASSRGQEGTEAFF
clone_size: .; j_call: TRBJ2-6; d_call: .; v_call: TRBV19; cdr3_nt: TGTGCCACACAGGCACCCAGCTCTGGGGCCAACGTCCTGACTTTC; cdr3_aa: CATQAPSSGANVLTF
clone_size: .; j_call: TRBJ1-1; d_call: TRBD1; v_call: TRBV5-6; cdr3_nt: TGTGCCAGCAGCTTCAGGGGGACGGACACTGAAGCTTTCTTT; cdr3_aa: CASSFRGTDTEAFF
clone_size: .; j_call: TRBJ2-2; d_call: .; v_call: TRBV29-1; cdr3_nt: TGCAGCGTTGAAGCCCCGGGGGGCGGTTACACCGGGGAGCTGTTTTTT; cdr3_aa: CSVEAPGGGYTGELFF
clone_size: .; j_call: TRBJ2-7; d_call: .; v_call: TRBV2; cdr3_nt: TGTGCCACTGGGCCGGGAGTGGGGTATGACGAGCAGTACTTC; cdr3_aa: CATGPGVGYDEQYF
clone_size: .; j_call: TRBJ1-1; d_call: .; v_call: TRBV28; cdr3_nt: TGTGCCAGCAGTCCACCACAGGGGAACACTGAAGCTTTCTTT; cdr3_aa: CASSPPQGNTEAFF
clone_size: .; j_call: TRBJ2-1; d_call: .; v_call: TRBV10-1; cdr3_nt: TGCGCCAGCAGTGAGGACCGGGATTGGGACAATGAGCAGTTCTTC; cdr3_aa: CASSEDRDWDNEQFF
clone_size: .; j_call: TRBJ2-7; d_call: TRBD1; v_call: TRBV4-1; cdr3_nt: TGCGCCAGCAGCCAGGGTCCGGGACAGGGCTACGAGCAGTACTTC; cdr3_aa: CASSQGPGQGYEQYF
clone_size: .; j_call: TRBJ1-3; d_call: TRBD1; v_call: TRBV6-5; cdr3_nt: TGTGCCAGCAGTTACTCGGAGGGGGCCGGTGGAAACACCATATATTTT; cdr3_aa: CASSYSEGAGGNTIYF
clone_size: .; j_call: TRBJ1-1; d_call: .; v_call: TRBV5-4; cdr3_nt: TGTGCCAGCAGTCGGGACACCCACACTGAAGCTTTCTTT; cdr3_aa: CASSRDTHTEAFF
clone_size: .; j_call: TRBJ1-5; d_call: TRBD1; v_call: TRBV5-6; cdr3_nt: TGTGCCAGCAGCAAAGGGACAGGGGGCGCGATAAGCAATCAGCCCCAGCATTTT; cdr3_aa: CASSKGTGGAISNQPQHF
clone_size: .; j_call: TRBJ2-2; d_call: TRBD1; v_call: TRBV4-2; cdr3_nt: TGTGCCAGCAGCCGAGAAGTGGGCAGGGGGCGCACCGGGGAGCTGTTTTTT; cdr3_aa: CASSREVGRGRTGELFF
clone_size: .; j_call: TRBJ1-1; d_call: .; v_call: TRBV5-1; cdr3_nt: TGCGCCACGTCACAGGGTTTTACCGTATCTGAAGCTTTCTTT; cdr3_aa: CATSQGFTVSEAFF
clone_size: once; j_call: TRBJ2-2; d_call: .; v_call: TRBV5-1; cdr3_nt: TGCGCCAGCAGCATACGGACAAATACGAACACCGGGGAGCTGTTTTTT; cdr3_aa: CASSIRTNTNTGELFF
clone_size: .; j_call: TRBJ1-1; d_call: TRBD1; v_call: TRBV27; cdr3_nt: TGTGCCAGCAGTTGGGACAGAAACACTGAAGCTTTCTTT; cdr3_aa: CASSWDRNTEAFF
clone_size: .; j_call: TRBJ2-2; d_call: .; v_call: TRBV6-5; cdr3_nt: TGTGCCAGCAGACCTGGGACTTTCGGGGAGCTGTTTTTT; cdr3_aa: CASRPGTFGELFF
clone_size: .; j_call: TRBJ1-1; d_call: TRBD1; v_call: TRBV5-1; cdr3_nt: TGCGCCAGCAGCTTGCAATTCACCGGGACAGGGGACACTGAAGCTTTCTTT; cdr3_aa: CASSLQFTGTGDTEAFF
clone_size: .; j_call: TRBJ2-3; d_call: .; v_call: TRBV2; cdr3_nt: TGTGCCAGCAGTGGGGCTCTGCGAGATACGCAGTATTTT; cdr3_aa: CASSGALRDTQYF
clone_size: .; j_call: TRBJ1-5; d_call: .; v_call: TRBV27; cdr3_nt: TGTGCCAGCAGTTTGACAGGTGACCCAAGATATAGCAATCAGCCCCAGCATTTT; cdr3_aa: CASSLTGDPRYSNQPQHF
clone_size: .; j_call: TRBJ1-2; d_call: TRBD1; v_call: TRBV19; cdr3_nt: TGTGCCAGTAGTATACGGGACAGCTATGGCTACACCTTC; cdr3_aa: CASSIRDSYGYTF
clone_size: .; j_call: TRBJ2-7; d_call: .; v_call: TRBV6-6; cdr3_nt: TGTGCCAGCACCTTCGGTGAGAGGGCGACCTACGAGCAGTACTTC; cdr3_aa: CASTFGERATYEQYF
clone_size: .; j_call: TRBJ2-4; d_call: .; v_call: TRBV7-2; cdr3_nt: TGTGCCAGCAGCAATCAGGGGGGAGACATTCAGTACTTC; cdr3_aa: CASSNQGGDIQYF
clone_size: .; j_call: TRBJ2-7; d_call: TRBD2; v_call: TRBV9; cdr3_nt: TGTGCCAGCAGCGCAAATTCGGCGGGGGAACCCTACGAGCAGTACTTC; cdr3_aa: CASSANSAGEPYEQYF
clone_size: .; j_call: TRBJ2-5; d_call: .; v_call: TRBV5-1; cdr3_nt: TGCGCCAGCAGCCCCGGGACCCAGGGGTGGGAGACCCAGTACTTC; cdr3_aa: CASSPGTQGWETQYF
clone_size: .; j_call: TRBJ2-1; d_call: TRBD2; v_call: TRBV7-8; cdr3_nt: TGTGCCAGCAGCTGGATACTAGCGGGGCTCTCCTACAATGAGCAGTTCTTC; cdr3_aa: CASSWILAGLSYNEQFF
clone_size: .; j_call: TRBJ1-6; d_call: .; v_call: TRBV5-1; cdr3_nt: TGCGCCAGCAGCTCCCAAGGGACATCTGAATCACCCCTCCACTTT; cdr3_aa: CASSSQGTSESPLHF
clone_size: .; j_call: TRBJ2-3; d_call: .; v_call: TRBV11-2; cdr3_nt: TGTGCCAGCAGCCCTCTAACCGTCCCGGATACGCAGTATTTT; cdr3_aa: CASSPLTVPDTQYF
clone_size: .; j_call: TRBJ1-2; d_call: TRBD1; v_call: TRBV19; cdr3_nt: TGTGCCAGTAGTCGCCAAACCTCGGACAGGGTCAACGGCTACACCTTC; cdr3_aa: CASSRQTSDRVNGYTF
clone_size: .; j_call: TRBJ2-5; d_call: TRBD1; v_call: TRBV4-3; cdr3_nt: TGCGCCAGCAGCCAAGTTACGTGGCCGGGACAGGGGTCAGAGACCCAGTACTTC; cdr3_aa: CASSQVTWPGQGSETQYF
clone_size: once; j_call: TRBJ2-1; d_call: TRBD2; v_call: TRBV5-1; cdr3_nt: TGCGCCAGCAGCTCCCGACTAGCCCCTCAATACAATGAGCAGTTCTTC; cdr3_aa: CASSSRLAPQYNEQFF
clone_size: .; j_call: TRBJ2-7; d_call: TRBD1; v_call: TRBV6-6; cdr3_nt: TGTGCCAGCAGGAGGGACAGGGGGACCTACGAGCAGTACTTC; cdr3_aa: CASRRDRGTYEQYF
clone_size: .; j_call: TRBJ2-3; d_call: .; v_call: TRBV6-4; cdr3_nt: TGTGCCAGCAGCGGCGGGTACACAGATACGCAGTATTTT; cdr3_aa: CASSGGYTDTQYF
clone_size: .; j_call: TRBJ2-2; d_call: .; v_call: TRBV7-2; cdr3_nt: TGTGCCAGCAGCTTGGTAGGGGGTGGCGGGGAGCTGTTTTTT; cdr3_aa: CASSLVGGGGELFF